These 22 T cell receptor beta chains originate from one sample sequenced in a study of T cells in localized non-small cell lung cancer. Assay used: immunoSEQ multiplex PCR; TCRdb lists only in-frame clones, some missing. The sample yields fewer than 50,000 clones, about 83% seen once. The specimen was PBMCs, collected before any cancer treatment. These TCRs come from a man between 35 and 75 years old with stage II lung adenocarcinoma.

V gene TRBV29-1 combines with J gene TRBJ1-2; TRBD1 is a possible D gene (6 bases). Germline assignment: CDR1 SQVTM and CDR2 ANQGSEA. The CDR3 has 12 residues. Trimming pared 5 bases from V and 8 bases from J, leaving 15 bases between. CDR3 DNA: TGCAGCGTTAAGACAGGCCTGGGGGGCTACACCTTC. Translation gives CSVKTGLGGYTF. Complete variable domain (other parts from reference TRBV29-1 and TRBJ1-2): SAVISQKPSRDICQRGTSLTIQCQVDSQVTMMFWYRQQPGQSLTLIATANQGSEATYESGFVIDKFPISRPNLTFSTLTVSNMSPEDSSIYLCSVKTGLGGYTFGSGTRLTVV.

This clone was picked up a small number of times. This chain joins TRBV6-1 and TRBJ1-6, with TRBD1 matching 7 bases. CDR3 size: 14 residues. Losses at the gene ends were 2 bases for V and 7 bases for J; bases not matched to a gene: 2. Germline loops: CDR1 MNHNS, CDR2 SASEGT. The chain's CDR3 is CASSERQGNSPLHF. The DNA of the CDR3 is TGTGCCAGCAGTGAAAGACAGGGAAATTCACCCCTCCACTTT.

The chain is built from TRBV28 and TRBJ2-1; D may be TRBD2 (7 bases). Germline CDR1 reads MDHEN; CDR2 reads SYDVKM. The V end lost 5 bases, the J end lost 6 bases, and 14 bases lay between the germline ends. This CDR3 is 14 amino acids long. The CDR3 reads CASSPRGATNEQFF. CDR3 coding DNA: TGTGCCAGCAGTCCCCGGGGGGCTACCAATGAGCAGTTCTTC.

This clone has only one observation. CDR3 amino acids: CASRGDMSSYNEQFF. Here the CDR3 DNA reads TGTGCCAGCAGAGGGGATATGAGCTCCTACAATGAGCAGTTCTTC. This chain links TRBV5-4 with TRBJ2-1; TRBD1 is a possible D gene (5 bases). V dropped 5 bases and J dropped 0 bases, with 12 bases sitting between them. The V gene's germline CDR1 is SGHNT and CDR2 YYREEE (reference sequence). This CDR3 is built from 15 residues.

This clone was recorded a few times. This chain joins TRBV5-1 and TRBJ2-7; TRBD1 matches 9 bases. The CDR3 is made up of 15 amino acids. Trimming removed 4 bases from V and 1 base from J; junction bases left unmatched: 6. Germline V gene data show CDR1 as SGHRS and CDR2 as YFSETQ. The CDR3 DNA reads TGCGCCAGCAGCAACGGACAGGGGCAGTCCTACGAGCAGTACTTC. It translates to CASSNGQGQSYEQYF.

The chain carries TRBV5-1 and TRBJ1-4; D is perhaps TRBD1 (5 bases). The CDR3 extends over 14 amino acids. Germline CDR1 reads SGHRS; CDR2 reads YFSETQ. V was pared by 5 bases and J by 7 bases, with 15 bases between. The CDR3 nucleotides read TGCGCCAGCAGAGTCAGGGTGGATAGTGAAAAACTGTTTTTT. This codes for CASRVRVDSEKLFF.

The chain employs TRBV5-6 and TRBJ1-5, with D perhaps TRBD1 (5 bases). This CDR3 contains 14 residues. Trimming cost V 4 bases and J 7 bases, with 15 bases left between them. From germline, CDR1 is SGHDT and CDR2 YYEEEE. CDR3 nucleotides: TGTGCCAGCAGCCAGGCGGGGGGGAGGCAGCCCCAGCATTTT. The encoded protein is CASSQAGGRQPQHF.

This clone appeared once. J is TRBJ2-3 and V is TRBV11-1, with 8 bases identical to TRBD1. Germline assignment: CDR1 SGHAT and CDR2 FQDESV (reference sequence). The CDR3 totals 17 residues. Losses at the gene ends were 0 bases for V and 2 bases for J; bases not matched to a gene: 7. CDR3 sequence reads: CASSLAETGALTDTQYF. The CDR3 region has the DNA TGTGCCAGCAGCTTAGCTGAGACAGGGGCCCTCACAGATACGCAGTATTTT.

The rearrangement uses TRBV7-6 and TRBJ2-4; D is ambiguous. CDR1 and CDR2 (germline): SGHVS, FNYEAQ. This CDR3 region has 12 residues. Trimming took off 1 base at V and 9 bases at J, with 7 bases between the two ends. CDR3 bases: TGTGCCAGCAGCTTAGTAGGTGGCATTCAGTACTTC. Its translation is CASSLVGGIQYF.

The gene calls are TRBV18 and TRBJ2-7, with TRBD2 identical over 8 bases. CDR3 length equals 16 residues. The ends lost 4 bases at V and 1 base at J; junction bases unmatched: 9. Germline loops: CDR1 KGHSH, CDR2 LQKENI. The CDR3 loop reads CASSLGVAGRSYEQYF. The CDR3 DNA follows: TGTGCCAGCTCACTGGGAGTAGCGGGGAGGTCCTACGAGCAGTACTTC.

The chain combines TRBV28 with TRBJ2-1; D uncertain. The CDR3 extends over 15 amino acids. V was pared by 6 bases and J by 0 bases, with 12 bases between. Germline V gives CDR1 MDHEN, CDR2 SYDVKM. CDR3 nucleotides: TGTGCCAGCAGCCCGTCTCTGAGCTCCTACAATGAGCAGTTCTTC. Its translation: CASSPSLSSYNEQFF.

This clone was counted only a few times. V gene TRBV28 combines with J gene TRBJ2-7; 7 nucleotides match TRBD1. CDR1 and CDR2 (germline): MDHEN, SYDVKM. V lost 4 bases, J lost 0 bases, and 12 bases stayed unmatched. The CDR3 consists of 17 residues. The CDR3 coding sequence is TGTGCCAGCAGTTCGGAGGAAAGGGACAGTCACTCCTACGAGCAGTACTTC. This encodes CASSSEERDSHSYEQYF.

V and J are TRBV7-9 and TRBJ2-7, with 10 bases lining up with TRBD2. Per the germline V gene, CDR1 is SEHNR and CDR2 is FQNEAQ (reference sequence). The CDR3 sequence is 14 residues long. V shed 3 bases and J 5 bases; nucleotides not matched to a gene: 4. CDR3 loop: CASSFLAGEDEQYF. The CDR3 nucleotides read TGTGCCAGCAGCTTTCTAGCGGGAGAGGACGAGCAGTACTTC.

The chain uses TRBV11-3 and TRBJ2-3; 9 bases agree with TRBD1. This CDR3 region has 15 residues. V lost 5 bases to trimming and J lost 7 bases; unmatched junction nucleotides: 10. Per the germline V gene, CDR1 is SGHNT and CDR2 is YENEEA. The CDR3 here is CASSVGQGALNTQYF. The CDR3 DNA sequence: TGTGCCAGCAGCGTGGGACAGGGAGCGCTTAATACGCAGTATTTT.

The rearrangement joins TRBV4-1 to TRBJ2-7; 7 nucleotides match TRBD2. Germline CDR1 and CDR2: MGHRA and YSYEKL. There are 16 residues in the CDR3. J lost 0 bases, V lost 0 bases, and 5 bases had no gene match. CDR3 in amino acids: CASSQDRSGASYEQYF. CDR3 bases: TGCGCCAGCAGCCAAGATCGGAGCGGGGCCTCCTACGAGCAGTACTTC.

V gene TRBV5-5 combines with J gene TRBJ2-5; no definite D call. Trimming cost V 4 bases and J 5 bases, with 15 bases left between them. The CDR3 totals 14 residues. Looked up from germline, CDR1 is SGHKS and CDR2 is YYEKEE (reference sequence). The CDR3 reads CASSPDSLGETQYF. The CDR3 DNA is TGTGCCAGCAGCCCAGACTCACTCGGGGAGACCCAGTACTTC.

The gene calls are TRBV5-6 and TRBJ2-7; 7 nucleotides agree with TRBD1. The CDR3 runs 15 residues. V trimming: 3 bases; J trimming: 1 base; junction bases outside the gene matches: 7. The V gene's germline CDR1 is SGHDT and CDR2 YYEEEE. The CDR3 loop is CASSSSRTGSYEQYF. CDR3 in DNA: TGTGCCAGCAGCTCGAGTAGGACAGGTTCCTACGAGCAGTACTTC.

The rearrangement links TRBV9 to TRBJ2-3, with TRBD1 matching 9 bases. CDR3 length: 16 residues. The V and J ends lost 4 bases and 4 bases, in that order; junction bases with no gene match: 10. Germline V gene sequence: CDR1 SGDLS, CDR2 YYNGEE. This CDR3 reads CASSPRQGDSPDTQYF. Here the CDR3 DNA reads TGTGCCAGCAGCCCACGACAGGGGGATAGCCCAGATACGCAGTATTTT.

This clone was observed a handful of times. The V and J genes are TRBV4-2 and TRBJ2-6; D remains ambiguous. Germline V gene lookup returns CDR1 LGHNA and CDR2 YNFKEQ. The CDR3 totals 17 residues. The germline V and J ends were trimmed by 3 bases and 0 bases, with 12 bases remaining between them. The CDR3 sequence: CASSQSQVDSGANVLTF. CDR3 nucleotides: TGTGCCAGCAGCCAGAGCCAGGTGGACTCTGGGGCCAACGTCCTGACTTTC.

V gene TRBV7-3 combines with J gene TRBJ2-1, with D perhaps TRBD1 or TRBD2 (5 bases each). The germline V and J ends were trimmed by 5 bases and 8 bases, with 22 bases remaining between them. Germline lookup yields CDR1 SGHTA and CDR2 FQGTGA. The CDR3 has 16 amino acids. The DNA of the CDR3 is TGTGCCAGCAGCCCAGGGAGTGGGAGAGGGAGAGATGAGCAGTTCTTC. The encoded protein is CASSPGSGRGRDEQFF.

Written as DNA, the CDR3 is TGTGCCAGCAGCTTTAACGCGGGACAAGCTGAAGCTTTCTTT. Its protein is CASSFNAGQAEAFF. V gene TRBV11-1 combines with J gene TRBJ1-1; TRBD1 might be the D (6 bases). V was clipped by 3 bases and J by 6 bases, with 14 bases between them. The CDR3 is made up of 14 amino acids. The germline CDR1 and CDR2 sequences are SGHAT and FQDESV (reference sequence). The variable domain in full, completed from reference TRBV11-1 and TRBJ1-1, reads EAEVAQSPRYKITEKSQAVAFWCDPISGHATLYWYRQILGQGPELLVQFQDESVVDDSQLPKDRFSAERLKGVDSTLKIQPAELGDSAMYLCASSFNAGQAEAFFGQGTRLTVV.

This clone was seen a handful of times. This rearrangement joins TRBV4-1 to TRBJ1-5; 7 bases match TRBD1. V lost 2 bases, J lost 5 bases, and 15 bases stayed unmatched. The germline CDR1 and CDR2 sequences are MGHRA and YSYEKL. CDR3 length equals 18 residues. CDR3 residues: CASSQPRGRGRDYQPQHF. The DNA of the CDR3 is TGCGCCAGCAGCCAACCTCGAGGAAGGGGGCGCGATTATCAGCCCCAGCATTTT.